This T cell receptor beta chain was captured in a study of CD8 T cells in ankylosing spondylitis. Study-level results: It appeared that ankylosing spondylitis blood was characterized by a TCR beta motif of fewer than ten highly homologous variants.

TCRdb processed the 5' RACE reads anew with MiXCR; each CDR3 protein has one entry. The sample records some 220,000 distinct CDR3 sequences, around 7.9% being singletons. This clonotype was counted ten times or more. Its specificity is unknown. Sequences were obtained from blood, either unsorted or a sorted T cell fraction (not recorded which). This receptor was taken from a male donor with ankylosing spondylitis.

Written as DNA, the CDR3 is TGCGCCAGCAGCTTCCTCGGGACGGCGGAAAAACTGTTTTTT. It encodes CASSFLGTAEKLFF. V gene TRBV4-1 combines with J gene TRBJ1-4, with D maybe TRBD1 (5 bases). The CDR3 totals 14 residues. V was trimmed by 5 bases and J by 8 bases, leaving 15 bases between them. The germline CDR1 and CDR2 sequences are MGHRA and YSYEKL.